A single sample is the source of the 24 T cell receptor beta chains below, sequenced in a study of identical twins. TCRdb called the 5' RACE reads again in MiXCR, with one record for every CDR3 protein. This table holds some 560,000 distinct CDR3 sequences, just under 10% found once. A further study also used this sample, focusing on yellow fever vaccine responses in identical twins.

The sequenced material came from PBMCs. Every receptor here comes from a woman between 18 and 29 years old in good health.

This clonotype was seen only a few times. V is TRBV7-9 and J is TRBJ2-1; the match to TRBD2 covers 10 bases. The germline V gene has CDR1 SEHNR and CDR2 FQNEAQ (reference sequence). V gave up 3 bases and J gave up 8 bases; unmatched junction bases: 10. CDR3 size: 16 residues. The CDR3: CASSLATSGNRDEQFF. DNA for the CDR3: TGTGCCAGCAGCTTGGCCACTAGCGGGAACCGGGATGAGCAGTTCTTC.

This clonotype was counted at least ten times. The CDR3 nucleotides are TGCGCCAGCAGCCGAATCGGACGGAGCATAAACACCGGGGAGCTGTTTTTT. Translation gives CASSRIGRSINTGELFF. The J gene is TRBJ2-2, the V gene TRBV5-1; the D is unclear. Per germline, CDR1 SGHRS and CDR2 YFSETQ. This CDR3 spans 17 amino acids. Trimming stripped 4 bases from V and 2 bases from J, with 18 bases between.

V and J are TRBV4-2 and TRBJ2-5; D may correspond to TRBD1 or TRBD2 (6 bases each). The V gene's germline CDR1 is LGHNA and CDR2 YNFKEQ. This CDR3 has 16 residues. V was pared by 0 bases and J by 7 bases, with 18 bases between. The CDR3 DNA is TGTGCCAGCAGCCAAGAGTTTGAGGCGGAGGGGGGGACCCAGTACTTC. It specifies CASSQEFEAEGGTQYF.

This clonotype was counted at least ten times. The chain carries TRBV29-1 and TRBJ2-1; 14 bases line up with TRBD2. In germline, CDR1 is SQVTM, CDR2 ANQGSEA. The CDR3 extends over 15 amino acids. V shed 6 bases and J 7 bases; nucleotides not matched to a gene: 8. CDR3 loop: CSVGNGTSGSNEQFF. In nucleotides, the CDR3 is TGCAGCGTAGGAAATGGGACTAGCGGGAGTAATGAGCAGTTCTTC.

This clonotype turned up a few times. Mismatch with germline at one junction end may stem from a read error. The CDR3 sequence: CASSEEDSGYYEQYF. As DNA, the CDR3 is TGTGCCAGCAGCGAAGAGGACAGTGGATACTACGAGCAGTACTTC. The genes are TRBV2 and TRBJ2-7, with a weak D call TRBD1 (6 bases). Germline assignment: CDR1 SNHLY and CDR2 FYNNEI. CDR3 length equals 15 residues.

The sample holds many counts of this clonotype. The chain combines TRBV9 with TRBJ2-1; 13 nucleotides line up with TRBD2. From germline, CDR1 is SGDLS and CDR2 YYNGEE. The CDR3 consists of 16 residues. J lost 1 base, V lost 3 bases, and 1 base had no gene match. The chain's CDR3 is CASSGLAGGSYNEQFF. Written as DNA, the CDR3 is TGTGCCAGCAGCGGACTAGCGGGAGGATCCTACAATGAGCAGTTCTTC.

This rearrangement joins TRBV3-1 to TRBJ2-6, with a tentative D call TRBD2 (5 bases). Germline CDR1 reads LGHDT; CDR2 reads YNNKEL (reference sequence). Between the trimmed V and J ends, which lost 0 bases and 0 bases, there was a span of 12 bases. The CDR3 is 18 amino acids. CDR3 bases: TGTGCCAGCAGCCAAGACGAGGGAACGAGCTCTGGGGCCAACGTCCTGACTTTC. Translation gives CASSQDEGTSSGANVLTF.

In its sample, this clonotype was seen many times. The chain couples TRBV6-1 to TRBJ2-7; 7 bases align to TRBD1. In germline, CDR1 is MNHNS, CDR2 SASEGT. After removal of 5 bases from V and 3 bases from J, the junction contained 10 bases not matched to a gene. The CDR3 covers 15 residues. The CDR3 DNA is TGTGCCAGCAGTCCTTCTTCGACAGGGTACTACGAGCAGTACTTC. Protein sequence: CASSPSSTGYYEQYF.

This clonotype was counted between two and nine times. It is likely a read error, because the conserved phenylalanine at the end of the CDR3 is missing. The chain carries TRBV20-1 and TRBJ2-3; 9 nucleotides line up with TRBD1. The CDR3 consists of 13 residues. Germline V CDR1 and CDR2: DFQATT, SNEGSKA (reference sequence). V lost 3 bases, J lost 4 bases, and 2 bases stayed unmatched. CDR3 DNA: TGCAGTGCTAGGGACAGGGGCCCAGATACGCAGTATCTT. Translating gives CSARDRGPDTQYL.

Ten or more counts support this clonotype. This rearrangement joins TRBV4-3 to TRBJ2-1; no firm D call. V was shortened by 2 bases and J by 7 bases, with 18 bases between the two germline ends. Germline CDR1 and CDR2: LGHNA and YSLEER. The CDR3 runs 16 residues. The CDR3: CASSQSGGVPRNEQFF. The CDR3 nucleotides are TGCGCCAGCAGCCAATCAGGTGGGGTGCCCAGGAATGAGCAGTTCTTC.

The rearrangement joins TRBV7-9 to TRBJ2-3, with D possibly being TRBD1 or TRBD2 (5 bases each). Trimming pared 3 bases from V and 3 bases from J, leaving 7 bases between. The CDR3 is 13 amino acids. Germline CDR1 and CDR2: SEHNR and FQNEAQ (reference sequence). The CDR3 region has the DNA TGTGCCAGCAGCTTCGAGGGGACAGATACGCAGTATTTT. It translates to CASSFEGTDTQYF.

This clonotype was recorded many times. The chain employs TRBV29-1 and TRBJ1-3; no definite D call. CDR1 and CDR2 from the germline V gene are SQVTM and ANQGSEA. This CDR3 is 12 amino acids long. V was cut by 7 bases and J by 3 bases, with 10 bases left in between. As DNA, the CDR3 is TGCAGCGGCTCGACCGGTGGAAACACCATATATTTT. Translating it yields CSGSTGGNTIYF.

The V gene is TRBV25-1, the J gene TRBJ2-5; weak D call: TRBD2 (6 bases). Trimming shortened V by 2 bases and J by 1 base, and 11 bases separated the two germline ends. Germline CDR1 and CDR2: MGHDK and SYGVNS. CDR3 length: 15 residues. The CDR3: CASSEGGNFQETQYF. Here the CDR3 DNA reads TGTGCCAGCAGTGAAGGGGGGAACTTCCAAGAGACCCAGTACTTC.

The rearrangement links TRBV12-3 or TRBV12-4 to TRBJ2-7, with a tentative D call TRBD2 (6 bases). Trimming took off 8 bases at V and 2 bases at J, with 19 bases between the two ends. The CDR3 loop spans 15 amino acids. The CDR3 protein is CASRGAGAATYEQYF. The CDR3 coding sequence is TGTGCCAGCCGCGGGGCGGGCGCAGCGACCTACGAGCAGTACTTC.

CDR3 loop: CASSRRAEQYF. In nucleotides, the CDR3 is TGTGCCAGCTCCCGTCGGGCCGAGCAGTACTTC. The chain is built from TRBV28 and TRBJ2-7; D gene unclear. This CDR3 has 11 residues. The V gene lost 8 bases and the J gene lost 6 bases, with 11 bases spanning the gap. Germline values: CDR1 MDHEN, CDR2 SYDVKM.

CDR3 sequence: CSASVAGRDYEQYF. CDR3 DNA: TGCAGTGCTAGTGTCGCAGGGAGGGACTACGAGCAGTACTTC. V and J are TRBV20-1 and TRBJ2-7; 7 positions agree with TRBD2. V lost 3 bases to trimming and J lost 3 bases; unmatched junction nucleotides: 8. The CDR3 is made up of 14 amino acids. Germline CDR1 reads DFQATT; CDR2 reads SNEGSKA (reference sequence).

The chain employs TRBV30 and TRBJ2-4; 7 bases map to TRBD2. The CDR3 extends over 14 amino acids. Per the germline V gene, CDR1 is GTSNPN and CDR2 is SVGIG (reference sequence). V lost 2 bases, J lost 6 bases, and 7 bases stayed unmatched. The CDR3 coding sequence is TGTGCCTGGAGTCCCCTAGCGGAGGGAAACATTCAGTACTTC. Translation: CAWSPLAEGNIQYF.

V gene TRBV20-1 combines with J gene TRBJ2-2, with D maybe TRBD2 (6 bases). From germline, CDR1 is DFQATT and CDR2 SNEGSKA (reference sequence). The CDR3 spans 16 residues. Trimming pared 6 bases from V and 3 bases from J, leaving 20 bases between. The chain's CDR3 is CSAAGRSPVHTGELFF. The CDR3 DNA is TGCAGTGCCGCGGGACGGTCCCCAGTTCACACCGGGGAGCTGTTTTTT.

The V and J genes are TRBV6-2 or TRBV6-3 and TRBJ2-7; no firm D call. CDR3 size: 13 residues. In germline, CDR1 is MNHEY, CDR2 SVGEGT. V was clipped by 6 bases and J by 4 bases, with 13 bases between them. Here the CDR3 reads CASSTGYYYEQYF. In nucleotides, the CDR3 is TGTGCCAGCAGCACCGGATATTATTACGAGCAGTACTTC.

The chain carries TRBV7-2 and TRBJ2-3, with D possibly matching TRBD1 (6 bases). Germline CDR1 and CDR2: SGHTA and FQGNSA. Deletions cut 6 bases from V and 3 bases from J, with 16 bases between. The CDR3 runs to 15 residues. The CDR3 sequence is CASSTGQGKTDTQYF. CDR3 nucleotide sequence: TGTGCCAGCAGTACCGGTCAGGGGAAGACAGATACGCAGTATTTT.

This clonotype was observed many times. The chain recombines TRBV12-3 or TRBV12-4 with TRBJ2-5, with D possibly TRBD1 on 5 matching bases. The CDR3 has 15 residues. Deletions cut 5 bases from V and 1 base from J, with 14 bases between. In nucleotides, the CDR3 is TGTGCCAGCAGTGAACGCAGGGATCTCCAAGAGACCCAGTACTTC. Protein sequence: CASSERRDLQETQYF.

The chain has TRBV29-1 and TRBJ2-4, with 11 bases lining up with TRBD2. Germline CDR1 reads SQVTM; CDR2 reads ANQGSEA. V shed 6 bases, J shed 5 bases, and the junction held 3 bases outside the gene matches. The CDR3 has 13 amino acids. CDR3 nucleotides: TGCAGCGTGCAACTAGCGGGAGAAAACATTCAGTACTTC. Translation gives CSVQLAGENIQYF.

This clonotype was seen more than once but under ten times. The rearrangement links TRBV28 to TRBJ2-7; maybe TRBD2 (5 bases). Trimming took off 2 bases at V and 3 bases at J, with 20 bases between the two ends. The CDR3 sequence is 17 residues long. CDR1 is MDHEN, CDR2 SYDVKM, per germline. CDR3 sequence reads: CASSLLSGGSGFYEQYF. CDR3 DNA: TGTGCCAGCAGTTTACTGTCCGGTGGGAGCGGATTCTACGAGCAGTACTTC.

The chain employs TRBV20-1 and TRBJ2-7; the match to TRBD1 covers 9 bases. V lost 6 bases to trimming and J lost 5 bases; unmatched junction nucleotides: 8. Germline CDR1 is DFQATT and CDR2 is SNEGSKA (reference sequence). The CDR3 runs 13 residues. The CDR3 here is CSALRDRDNEQYF. As DNA, the CDR3 is TGCAGTGCCCTCCGGGACAGGGACAACGAGCAGTACTTC.